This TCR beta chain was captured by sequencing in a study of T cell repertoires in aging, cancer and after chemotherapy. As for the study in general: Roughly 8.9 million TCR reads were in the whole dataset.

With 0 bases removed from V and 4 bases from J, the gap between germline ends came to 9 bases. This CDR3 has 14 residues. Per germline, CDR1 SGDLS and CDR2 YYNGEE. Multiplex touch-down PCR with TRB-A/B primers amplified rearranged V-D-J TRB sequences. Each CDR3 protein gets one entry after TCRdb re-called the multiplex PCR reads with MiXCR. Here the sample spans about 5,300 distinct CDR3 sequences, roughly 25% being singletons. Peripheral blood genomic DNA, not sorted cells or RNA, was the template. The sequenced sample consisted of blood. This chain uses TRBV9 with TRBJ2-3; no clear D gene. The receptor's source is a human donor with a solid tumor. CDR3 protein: CASSVEPIADTQYF. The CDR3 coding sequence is TGTGCCAGCAGCGTAGAGCCAATTGCAGATACGCAGTATTTT.